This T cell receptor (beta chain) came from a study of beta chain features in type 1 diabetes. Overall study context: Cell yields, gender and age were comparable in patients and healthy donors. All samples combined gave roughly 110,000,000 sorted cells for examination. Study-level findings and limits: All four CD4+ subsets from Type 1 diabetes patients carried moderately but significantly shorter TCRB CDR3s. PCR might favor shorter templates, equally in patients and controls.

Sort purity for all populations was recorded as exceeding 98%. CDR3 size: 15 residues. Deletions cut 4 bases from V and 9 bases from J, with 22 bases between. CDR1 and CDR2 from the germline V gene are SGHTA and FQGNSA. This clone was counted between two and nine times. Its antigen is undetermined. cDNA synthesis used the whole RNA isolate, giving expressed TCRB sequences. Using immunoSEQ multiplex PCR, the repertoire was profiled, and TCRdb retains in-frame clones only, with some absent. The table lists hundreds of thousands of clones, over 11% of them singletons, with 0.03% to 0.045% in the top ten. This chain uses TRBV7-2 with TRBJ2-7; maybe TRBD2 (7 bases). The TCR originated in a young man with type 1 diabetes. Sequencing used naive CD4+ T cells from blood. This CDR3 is CASSSPIRGAVGQYF. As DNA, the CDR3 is TGTGCCAGCAGCTCCCCCATCCGGGGGGCCGTCGGGCAGTACTTC.